A selection of T cell receptor beta chains follows, all from one sample in a study of early stage breast cancer tumors. Measured with immunoSEQ multiplex PCR; TCRdb has only the in-frame clones, and not every one. The top ten hold about 3.4% of the sample, which has 40,000 to 60,000 clones, about 77% seen once. What was sequenced was blood. The receptors originated from a person aged 35 to 50 with breast cancer. The CDR3 runs from the conserved cysteine through the conserved F or W. D genes are given only for firm matches. Clone size appears in some rows only: once, few, many, or a class for an expanded clone.

v_gene: TRBV10-3; d_gene: TRBD1; j_gene: TRBJ2-7; abundance: few; CDR3aa: CAISPGTGDEQYF; CDR3nt: TGTGCCATCAGTCCCGGGACAGGGGACGAGCAGTACTTC
v_gene: TRBV15; d_gene: NA; j_gene: TRBJ1-5; abundance: NA; CDR3aa: CATSRDLASRGPNQPQHF; CDR3nt: TGTGCCACCAGCAGAGATTTGGCCTCACGAGGGCCCAATCAGCCCCAGCATTTT
v_gene: TRBV10-2; d_gene: NA; j_gene: TRBJ2-7; abundance: NA; CDR3aa: CASSEVVYSSYEQYF; CDR3nt: TGCGCCAGCAGTGAAGTGGTGTATTCCTCCTACGAGCAGTACTTC
v_gene: TRBV7-2; d_gene: NA; j_gene: TRBJ2-7; abundance: once; CDR3aa: CASSLGQGVRYEQYF; CDR3nt: TGTGCCAGCAGCTTAGGGCAGGGTGTTCGGTACGAGCAGTACTTC
v_gene: TRBV2; d_gene: NA; j_gene: TRBJ1-2; abundance: NA; CDR3aa: CASTGQGPNGYTF; CDR3nt: TGTGCCAGCACAGGCCAAGGCCCAAATGGCTACACCTTC
v_gene: TRBV9; d_gene: NA; j_gene: TRBJ1-2; abundance: NA; CDR3aa: CASSVGGLNYGYTF; CDR3nt: TGTGCCAGCAGCGTTGGGGGGTTGAACTATGGCTACACCTTC
v_gene: TRBV2; d_gene: NA; j_gene: TRBJ2-3; abundance: NA; CDR3aa: CASSNPPLAAQYF; CDR3nt: TGTGCCAGCAGTAACCCTCCACTAGCTGCGCAGTATTTT
v_gene: TRBV18; d_gene: NA; j_gene: TRBJ2-1; abundance: NA; CDR3aa: CASSPPVGMRLPDEQFF; CDR3nt: TGTGCCAGCTCACCACCGGTCGGTATGAGATTACCCGATGAGCAGTTCTTC
v_gene: TRBV10-1; d_gene: NA; j_gene: TRBJ2-1; abundance: once; CDR3aa: CASTAGVRDKTYNEQFF; CDR3nt: TGCGCCAGCACCGCGGGGGTCCGGGACAAAACCTACAATGAGCAGTTCTTC
v_gene: TRBV15; d_gene: TRBD1; j_gene: TRBJ2-5; abundance: NA; CDR3aa: CATSRDRGLGKTQYF; CDR3nt: TGTGCCACCAGCAGAGACAGGGGGCTGGGAAAGACCCAGTACTTC
v_gene: TRBV19; d_gene: NA; j_gene: TRBJ1-5; abundance: few; CDR3aa: CASSIQTRSPQHF; CDR3nt: TGTGCCAGTAGTATCCAAACACGGTCGCCCCAGCATTTT
v_gene: TRBV30; d_gene: NA; j_gene: TRBJ2-1; abundance: NA; CDR3aa: CAWSVQVAPGPQFF; CDR3nt: TGTGCCTGGAGTGTACAAGTGGCCCCGGGACCACAGTTCTTC
v_gene: TRBV11-2; d_gene: TRBD1; j_gene: TRBJ2-1; abundance: NA; CDR3aa: CASSPRDRGYNEQFF; CDR3nt: TGTGCCAGCAGCCCCCGGGACAGGGGTTACAATGAGCAGTTCTTC
v_gene: TRBV29-1; d_gene: NA; j_gene: TRBJ2-5; abundance: NA; CDR3aa: CSVENRRSREYQETQYF; CDR3nt: TGCAGCGTTGAAAATCGCAGGTCCCGGGAGTACCAAGAGACCCAGTACTTC
v_gene: TRBV5-5; d_gene: NA; j_gene: TRBJ2-7; abundance: NA; CDR3aa: CASSLGTSSYEQYF; CDR3nt: TGTGCCAGCAGCCTTGGGACTTCCTCCTACGAGCAGTACTTC
v_gene: TRBV19; d_gene: TRBD2; j_gene: TRBJ2-2; abundance: NA; CDR3aa: CASSAGTSGRAGTGELFF; CDR3nt: TGTGCCAGTAGTGCCGGGACTAGCGGGAGGGCCGGCACCGGGGAGCTGTTTTTT
v_gene: TRBV6-6; d_gene: TRBD2; j_gene: TRBJ2-5; abundance: NA; CDR3aa: CASSYEREGRKTQYF; CDR3nt: TGTGCCAGCAGTTACGAGCGGGAGGGCCGAAAGACCCAGTACTTC
v_gene: TRBV4-1; d_gene: NA; j_gene: TRBJ1-5; abundance: NA; CDR3aa: CASSQEGGVGNQPQHF; CDR3nt: TGCGCCAGCAGCCAAGAGGGGGGGGTTGGCAATCAGCCCCAGCATTTT
v_gene: TRBV30; d_gene: TRBD2; j_gene: TRBJ2-3; abundance: NA; CDR3aa: CAWSVRSLPGLGGGTQYF; CDR3nt: TGTGCCTGGAGTGTACGGTCCTTGCCGGGACTAGGAGGAGGAACGCAGTATTTT
v_gene: TRBV9; d_gene: TRBD2; j_gene: TRBJ2-1; abundance: NA; CDR3aa: CASSARPAGGGNEQFF; CDR3nt: TGTGCCAGCAGCGCACGACCAGCGGGAGGTGGCAATGAGCAGTTCTTC
v_gene: TRBV5-1; d_gene: NA; j_gene: TRBJ1-1; abundance: NA; CDR3aa: CASSPGQNQNTEAFF; CDR3nt: TGCGCCAGCAGCCCCGGACAGAACCAGAACACTGAAGCTTTCTTT
v_gene: TRBV29-1; d_gene: TRBD1; j_gene: TRBJ1-2; abundance: NA; CDR3aa: CSVRDGQETGGYTF; CDR3nt: TGCAGCGTTAGGGACGGACAGGAGACCGGGGGCTACACCTTC
v_gene: TRBV2; d_gene: TRBD2; j_gene: TRBJ2-3; abundance: NA; CDR3aa: CASSPGLAGPTDTQYF; CDR3nt: TGTGCCAGCAGTCCCGGACTAGCGGGACCCACAGATACGCAGTATTTT
v_gene: TRBV5-1; d_gene: NA; j_gene: TRBJ2-2; abundance: NA; CDR3aa: CASSRTGDSLRTGELFF; CDR3nt: TGCGCCAGCAGCCGAACAGGGGACTCTTTAAGAACCGGGGAGCTGTTTTTT
v_gene: TRBV4-2; d_gene: NA; j_gene: TRBJ2-6; abundance: NA; CDR3aa: CASSQAGAQFSGANVLTF; CDR3nt: TGTGCCAGCAGCCAAGCCGGGGCGCAGTTCTCTGGGGCCAACGTCCTGACTTTC
v_gene: TRBV5-6; d_gene: NA; j_gene: TRBJ1-5; abundance: NA; CDR3aa: CASSSGTGVGQPQHF; CDR3nt: TGTGCCAGCAGTTCGGGGACTGGGGTTGGTCAGCCCCAGCATTTT
v_gene: TRBV2; d_gene: TRBD2; j_gene: TRBJ2-3; abundance: NA; CDR3aa: CASKTSGSTDTQYF; CDR3nt: TGTGCCAGCAAGACTAGCGGAAGCACAGATACGCAGTATTTT
v_gene: TRBV14; d_gene: NA; j_gene: TRBJ1-1; abundance: NA; CDR3aa: CASSQRETEAFF; CDR3nt: TGTGCCAGCAGCCAGAGGGAAACTGAAGCTTTCTTT
v_gene: TRBV5-4; d_gene: TRBD2; j_gene: TRBJ2-1; abundance: NA; CDR3aa: CASSLGGTSGRARYNEQFF; CDR3nt: TGTGCCAGCAGCTTGGGTGGGACTAGCGGGAGGGCCCGGTACAATGAGCAGTTCTTC
v_gene: TRBV5-1; d_gene: TRBD2; j_gene: TRBJ2-1; abundance: NA; CDR3aa: CASSLSGRAGGNEQFF; CDR3nt: TGCGCCAGCAGCTTAAGCGGGAGGGCCGGGGGCAATGAGCAGTTCTTC
v_gene: TRBV6-1; d_gene: NA; j_gene: TRBJ1-5; abundance: once; CDR3aa: CASTAGNQPQHF; CDR3nt: TGTGCCAGCACGGCAGGCAATCAGCCCCAGCATTTT
v_gene: TRBV5-6; d_gene: NA; j_gene: TRBJ1-2; abundance: few; CDR3aa: CASSTDTNYGYTF; CDR3nt: TGTGCCAGCAGCACGGACACTAACTATGGCTACACCTTC
v_gene: TRBV2; d_gene: TRBD1; j_gene: TRBJ2-7; abundance: NA; CDR3aa: CASSVGGTGLYEQYF; CDR3nt: TGTGCCAGCAGTGTAGGGGGGACAGGCCTCTACGAGCAGTACTTC
v_gene: TRBV7-3; d_gene: TRBD2; j_gene: TRBJ2-3; abundance: few; CDR3aa: CASSLAGGGADTQYF; CDR3nt: TGTGCCAGCAGCCTAGCGGGAGGTGGGGCAGATACGCAGTATTTT
v_gene: TRBV19; d_gene: TRBD1; j_gene: TRBJ2-7; abundance: NA; CDR3aa: CASRTGAEQYF; CDR3nt: TGTGCCAGTAGGACAGGGGCCGAGCAGTACTTC
v_gene: TRBV6-1; d_gene: NA; j_gene: TRBJ2-5; abundance: once; CDR3aa: CASSEQSTYQETQYF; CDR3nt: TGTGCCAGCAGTGAGCAATCTACGTACCAAGAGACCCAGTACTTC
v_gene: TRBV18; d_gene: NA; j_gene: TRBJ1-5; abundance: NA; CDR3aa: CASSPTADSNQPQHF; CDR3nt: TGTGCCAGCTCACCAACGGCAGATAGCAATCAGCCCCAGCATTTT
v_gene: TRBV30; d_gene: NA; j_gene: TRBJ1-2; abundance: NA; CDR3aa: CAWSRDAHGYTF; CDR3nt: TGTGCCTGGAGTCGGGACGCCCATGGCTACACCTTC
v_gene: TRBV19; d_gene: TRBD1; j_gene: TRBJ2-1; abundance: NA; CDR3aa: CASSIGGGLHNEQFF; CDR3nt: TGTGCCAGTAGTATAGGAGGGGGCTTACACAATGAGCAGTTCTTC
v_gene: TRBV29-1; d_gene: NA; j_gene: TRBJ2-7; abundance: once; CDR3aa: CSVGTWGSYEQYF; CDR3nt: TGCAGCGTTGGGACATGGGGTAGCTACGAGCAGTACTTC
v_gene: TRBV7-2; d_gene: TRBD2; j_gene: TRBJ2-3; abundance: NA; CDR3aa: CASSLVPAGSTDTQYF; CDR3nt: TGTGCCAGCAGCTTAGTCCCAGCGGGAAGCACAGATACGCAGTATTTT
v_gene: TRBV29-1; d_gene: NA; j_gene: TRBJ2-3; abundance: NA; CDR3aa: CSATDVGAADTQYF; CDR3nt: TGCAGCGCTACAGATGTGGGGGCAGCAGATACGCAGTATTTT
v_gene: TRBV5-1; d_gene: NA; j_gene: TRBJ1-4; abundance: NA; CDR3aa: CASSLRGAEKLFF; CDR3nt: TGCGCCAGCAGCTTAAGGGGGGCGGAAAAACTGTTTTTT
v_gene: TRBV11-2; d_gene: NA; j_gene: TRBJ2-7; abundance: NA; CDR3aa: CASSLASGGLWRLSDQKYF; CDR3nt: TGTGCCAGCAGCTTAGCCTCGGGTGGGCTTTGGCGCCTTTCTGACCAGAAGTACTTC
v_gene: TRBV7-2; d_gene: TRBD2; j_gene: TRBJ2-7; abundance: NA; CDR3aa: CASSLDRAGAREQYF; CDR3nt: TGTGCCAGCAGCTTAGATCGGGCGGGAGCTCGGGAGCAGTACTTC
v_gene: TRBV23-1; d_gene: NA; j_gene: TRBJ2-2; abundance: NA; CDR3aa: CASSQSITGELFF; CDR3nt: TGCGCCAGCAGTCAATCGATAACCGGGGAGCTGTTTTTT
v_gene: TRBV30; d_gene: NA; j_gene: TRBJ1-1; abundance: few; CDR3aa: CAWSPFNTEAFF; CDR3nt: TGTGCCTGGAGTCCCTTTAACACTGAAGCTTTCTTT
v_gene: TRBV9; d_gene: NA; j_gene: TRBJ2-2; abundance: few; CDR3aa: CASSPLEGRTGELFF; CDR3nt: TGTGCCAGCAGCCCCCTTGAGGGGCGGACCGGGGAGCTGTTTTTT
v_gene: TRBV7-2; d_gene: TRBD1; j_gene: TRBJ1-1; abundance: few; CDR3aa: CASSPPGGTEAFF; CDR3nt: TGTGCCAGCAGTCCACCAGGGGGGACTGAAGCTTTCTTT
v_gene: TRBV7-6; d_gene: NA; j_gene: TRBJ2-1; abundance: NA; CDR3aa: CASSLAHITGSNEQFF; CDR3nt: TGTGCCAGCAGCTTAGCCCATATTACAGGGTCCAATGAGCAGTTCTTC
v_gene: TRBV7-9; d_gene: TRBD1; j_gene: TRBJ2-5; abundance: NA; CDR3aa: CASSFRPGGVETQYF; CDR3nt: TGTGCCAGCAGCTTTAGGCCAGGGGGTGTGGAGACCCAGTACTTC
v_gene: TRBV4-1; d_gene: NA; j_gene: TRBJ2-5; abundance: NA; CDR3aa: CASSVSSQETQYF; CDR3nt: TGCGCCAGCAGCGTAAGTTCCCAAGAGACCCAGTACTTC
v_gene: TRBV11-2; d_gene: NA; j_gene: TRBJ1-5; abundance: NA; CDR3aa: CASSLRLGAQWPQHF; CDR3nt: TGTGCCAGCAGCTTACGATTGGGGGCTCAATGGCCCCAGCATTTT
v_gene: TRBV19; d_gene: NA; j_gene: TRBJ1-3; abundance: NA; CDR3aa: CASSQEAGNTIYF; CDR3nt: TGTGCCAGTAGTCAAGAGGCTGGAAACACCATATATTTT